The rows below give T cell receptor beta chains drawn from one sample of a study of cytomegalovirus exposure and HLA in healthy donors. Measured with immunoSEQ multiplex PCR; TCRdb has only the in-frame clones, and not every one. The sample lists around 200,000 clones; 75% to 85% were seen once. Sequencing input: PBMCs. These receptors were collected from a woman aged 35 to 49 in good health and CMV-seronegative. The CDR3 runs from the conserved cysteine through the conserved F or W. A D gene is named only where the DNA matches it firmly. The size entry is marked missing in some rows and otherwise reads once, few, many or a size class.

clone_size	v_call	d_call	j_call	cdr3_length	cdr3_aa	cdr3_nt
-	TRBV6-5	-	TRBJ1-1	13	CASSYAGSTEAFF	TGTGCCAGCAGCTATGCGGGGAGCACTGAAGCTTTCTTT
-	TRBV6-6	-	TRBJ1-1	12	CASSNRNTEAFF	TGTGCCAGCAGTAACAGGAACACTGAAGCTTTCTTT
-	TRBV9	TRBD2	TRBJ2-7	16	CASSIMPSGRGYEQYF	TGTGCCAGCAGCATCATGCCTAGCGGGAGGGGGTACGAGCAGTACTTC
-	TRBV7-2	TRBD2	TRBJ2-3	14	CASSIGTSGVISYF	TGTGCCAGCAGCATCGGGACTAGCGGGGTCATTTCGTATTTT
once	TRBV18	-	TRBJ2-4	15	CASSPPGLAKNIQYF	TGTGCCAGCTCGCCACCGGGACTAGCCAAAAACATTCAGTACTTC
-	TRBV27	TRBD2	TRBJ2-7	14	CASSPTSGAYEQYF	TGTGCCAGCAGCCCGACTAGCGGGGCCTACGAGCAGTACTTC
once	TRBV30	TRBD1	TRBJ1-1	14	CAWSRGWENTEAFF	TGTGCCTGGAGCAGGGGGTGGGAAAACACTGAAGCTTTCTTT
-	TRBV7-8	-	TRBJ2-3	12	CAQEAGTDTQYF	TGTGCCCAAGAGGCAGGGACAGATACGCAGTATTTT
-	TRBV5-1	-	TRBJ2-1	14	CASSPSRAYNEQFF	TGCGCCAGCAGCCCCAGTCGGGCCTACAATGAGCAGTTCTTC
-	TRBV9	TRBD2	TRBJ2-1	17	CASSATNGRPVGLEQFF	TGTGCCAGCAGCGCCACCAACGGGAGGCCGGTGGGTTTAGAGCAGTTCTTC
-	TRBV30	-	TRBJ2-2	16	CAWTPFPGLNTGELFF	TGTGCCTGGACCCCGTTCCCGGGGTTGAACACCGGGGAGCTGTTTTTT
-	TRBV2	TRBD1	TRBJ1-5	15	CASSDRGGGNQPQHF	TGTGCCAGCAGCGACAGGGGAGGGGGCAATCAGCCCCAGCATTTT
-	TRBV2	TRBD1	TRBJ2-5	14	CASSEDRGWETQYF	TGTGCCAGCAGTGAAGACAGGGGGTGGGAGACCCAGTACTTC
-	TRBV5-6	-	TRBJ1-3	17	CASSLFSGSGSGNTIYF	TGTGCCAGCAGCTTGTTTTCTGGGAGCGGCTCGGGAAACACCATATATTTT
few	TRBV5-6	TRBD1	TRBJ1-1	14	CASSRGPGKPEAFF	TGTGCCAGCAGTAGGGGGCCGGGTAAGCCTGAAGCTTTCTTT
-	TRBV27	-	TRBJ2-7	16	CASSSLRAGETYEQYF	TGTGCCAGCAGTTCCCTAAGGGCAGGGGAGACCTACGAGCAGTACTTC